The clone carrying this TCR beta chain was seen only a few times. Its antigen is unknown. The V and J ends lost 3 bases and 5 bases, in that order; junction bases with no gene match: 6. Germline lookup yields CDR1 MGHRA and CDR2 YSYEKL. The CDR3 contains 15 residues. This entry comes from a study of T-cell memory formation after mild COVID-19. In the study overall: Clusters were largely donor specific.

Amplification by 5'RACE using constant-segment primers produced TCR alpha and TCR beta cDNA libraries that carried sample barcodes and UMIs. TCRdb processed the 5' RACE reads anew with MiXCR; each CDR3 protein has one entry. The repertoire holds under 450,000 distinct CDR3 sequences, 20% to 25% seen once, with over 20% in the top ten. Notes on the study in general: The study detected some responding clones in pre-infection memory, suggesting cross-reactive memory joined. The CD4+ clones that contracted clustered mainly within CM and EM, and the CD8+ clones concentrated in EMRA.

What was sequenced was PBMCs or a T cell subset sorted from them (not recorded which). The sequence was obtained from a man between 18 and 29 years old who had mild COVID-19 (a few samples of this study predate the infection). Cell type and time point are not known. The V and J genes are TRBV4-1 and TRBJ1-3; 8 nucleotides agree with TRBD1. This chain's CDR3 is CASSQPRTGRNTIYF. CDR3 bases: TGCGCCAGCAGCCAGCCCCGGACAGGGAGAAACACCATATATTTT.